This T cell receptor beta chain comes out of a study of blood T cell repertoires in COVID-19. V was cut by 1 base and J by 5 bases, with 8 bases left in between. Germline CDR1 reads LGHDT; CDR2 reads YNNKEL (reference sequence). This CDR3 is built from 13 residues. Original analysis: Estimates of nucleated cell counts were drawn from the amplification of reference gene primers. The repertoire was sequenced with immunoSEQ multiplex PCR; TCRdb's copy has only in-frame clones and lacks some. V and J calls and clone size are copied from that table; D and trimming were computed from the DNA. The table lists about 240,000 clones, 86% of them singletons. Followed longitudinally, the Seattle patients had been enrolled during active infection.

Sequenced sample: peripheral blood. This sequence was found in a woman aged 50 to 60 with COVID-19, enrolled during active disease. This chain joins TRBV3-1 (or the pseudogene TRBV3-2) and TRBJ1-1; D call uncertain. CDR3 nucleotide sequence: TGTGCCAGCAGCCAAGCCCCGAGGACTGAAGCTTTCTTT. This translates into CASSQAPRTEAFF.